The present TCR beta chain was sequenced within a study of human T cells and chemical hapten exposure. On the study more broadly: Alopecia areata, totalis or universalis affected patients who were mostly female.

TCRdb reprocessed the RACE reads via MiXCR and lists one record per CDR3 protein. The sample consists of approximately 80,000 distinct CDR3 sequences, about 8% of them appearing once. In its sample, this clonotype was seen many times. The time point denotes: patch test 1, 2 weeks after DPC sensitization. Treatment: therapeutic diphenylcyclopropenone sensitization with weekly scalp DPC. CDR1 is MNHEY and CDR2 is SMNVEV in the germline V gene (reference sequence). There are 13 residues in the CDR3. The V end lost 7 bases, the J end lost 4 bases, and 14 bases lay between the germline ends. Source: whole blood, taken in connection with sensitization to the hapten diphenylcyclopropenone (DPC). The rearrangement links TRBV27 to TRBJ2-7; perhaps TRBD2 as D (5 bases). The sequence was collected from a woman aged 25 to 39 with alopecia areata. Some clones in this sample may be carry-over from other donors' samples. The CDR3 sequence is CASKRASRYEQYF. For the CDR3, the DNA is TGTGCCAGCAAAAGGGCTAGCCGGTACGAGCAGTACTTC.